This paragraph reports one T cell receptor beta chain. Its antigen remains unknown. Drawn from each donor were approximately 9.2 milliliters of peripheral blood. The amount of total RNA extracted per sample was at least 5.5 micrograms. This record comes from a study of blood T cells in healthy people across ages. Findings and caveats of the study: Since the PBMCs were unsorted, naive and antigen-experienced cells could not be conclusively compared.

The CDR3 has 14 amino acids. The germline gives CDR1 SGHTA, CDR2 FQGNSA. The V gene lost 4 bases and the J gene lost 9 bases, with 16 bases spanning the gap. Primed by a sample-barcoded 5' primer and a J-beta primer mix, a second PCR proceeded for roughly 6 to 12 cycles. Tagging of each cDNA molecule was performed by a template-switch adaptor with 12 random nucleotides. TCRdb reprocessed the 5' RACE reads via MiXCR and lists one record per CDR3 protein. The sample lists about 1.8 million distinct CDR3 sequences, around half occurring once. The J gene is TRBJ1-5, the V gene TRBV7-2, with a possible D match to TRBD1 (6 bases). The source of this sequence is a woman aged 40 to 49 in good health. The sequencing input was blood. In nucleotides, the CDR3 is TGTGCCAGCAGCTCAGACCCAGGGGTTCGGCCCCAGCATTTT. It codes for CASSSDPGVRPQHF.